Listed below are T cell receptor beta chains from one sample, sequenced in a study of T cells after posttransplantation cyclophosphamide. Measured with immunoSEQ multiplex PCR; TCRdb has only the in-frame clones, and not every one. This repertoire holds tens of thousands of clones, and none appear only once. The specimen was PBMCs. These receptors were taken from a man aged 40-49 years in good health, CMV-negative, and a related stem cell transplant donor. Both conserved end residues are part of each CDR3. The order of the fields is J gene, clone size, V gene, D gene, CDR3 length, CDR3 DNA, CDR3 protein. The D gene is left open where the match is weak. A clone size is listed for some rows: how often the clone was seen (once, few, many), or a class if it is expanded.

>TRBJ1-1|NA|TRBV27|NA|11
TGTGCCAGCAGTTTATCACTAGAAGCTTTCTTT
CASSLSLEAFF
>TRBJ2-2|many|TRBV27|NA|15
TGTGCCAGCAGTCCAAAACAGGGACCCGCCGGGGAGCTGTTTTTT
CASSPKQGPAGELFF
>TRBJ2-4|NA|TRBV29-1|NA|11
TGCAGCGTTGAGGAGGAAAACATTCAGTACTTC
CSVEEENIQYF
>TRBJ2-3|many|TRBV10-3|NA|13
TGTGCCATCAGTGTTTTCCAGTCAGATACGCAGTATTTT
CAISVFQSDTQYF
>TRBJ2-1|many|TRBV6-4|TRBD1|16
TGTGCCAGCAGTTGGGTGCTCCGGGACAGTCTCTCTGTGCCGTTCTTC
CASSWVLRDSLSVPFF
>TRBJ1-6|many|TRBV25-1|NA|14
TGTGCCAGCAGCGACGGACAGCGACGTTCACCCCTCCACTTT
CASSDGQRRSPLHF
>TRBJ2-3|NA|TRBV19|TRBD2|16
TGTGCCAGTAGTATCAGACTAGCGGGAGGACCAGATACGCAGTATTTT
CASSIRLAGGPDTQYF
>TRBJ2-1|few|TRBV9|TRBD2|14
TGTGCCAGCAGCGACGAGGGACTACAAAATGAGCAGTTCTTC
CASSDEGLQNEQFF
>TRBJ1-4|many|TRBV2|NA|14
TGTGCCAGCACCTTTACAGGGTTTGGGGAAAAACTGTTTTTT
CASTFTGFGEKLFF
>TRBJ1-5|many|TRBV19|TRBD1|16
TGTGCCAGTAGTATGAGGGGACAGGGAGGGAATCAGCCCCAGCATTTT
CASSMRGQGGNQPQHF
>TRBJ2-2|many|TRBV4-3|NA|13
TGCGCCAGCAGCCAAGATCGAGGGGGGGAGCTGTTTTTT
CASSQDRGGELFF
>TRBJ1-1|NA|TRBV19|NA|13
TGTGCCAGTAGTATACGGGGCGGGGCGCGAGCTTTCTTT
CASSIRGGARAFF
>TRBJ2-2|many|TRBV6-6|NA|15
TGTGCCAGCACCACCGTGGACTATAGATCCGGGGAGCTGTTTTTT
CASTTVDYRSGELFF
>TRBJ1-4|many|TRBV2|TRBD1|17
TGTGCCAGCTTCTGGACAGGGGAAGGTGCAACTAATGAAAAACTGTTTTTT
CASFWTGEGATNEKLFF
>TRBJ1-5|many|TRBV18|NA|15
TGTGCCAGCTCACCGCCGGACAGCCAAAATCAGCCCCAGCATTTT
CASSPPDSQNQPQHF
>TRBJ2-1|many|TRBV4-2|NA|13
TGTGCCAGCAGCCAAGTTCCAGCGGATGAGCAGTTCTTC
CASSQVPADEQFF
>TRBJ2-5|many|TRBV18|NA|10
TGTGCCAGCTCCCTGGAGACCCAGTACTTC
CASSLETQYF
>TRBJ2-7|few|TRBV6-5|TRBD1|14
TGTGCCAGCAGACTCAGACAGGGACCCTACGAGCAGTACTTC
CASRLRQGPYEQYF
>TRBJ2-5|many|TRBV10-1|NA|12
TGCGCCCCCGGGGGGCTTGTCCAGACCCAGTACTTC
CAPGGLVQTQYF